The TCR beta chain described here comes from a study of CD8+ T cells in alopecia areata. Study-wide results and caveats: Because one nonresponder was included, the link of baseline CD8+ expansion to response is considered uncertain.

Extracted from the samples, RNA was reverse transcribed into cDNA to serve as the sequencing template. The assay was immunoSEQ multiplex PCR, and TCRdb's table has in-frame clones only and misses some. The sample holds roughly 210,000 clones; over 40% are singletons and the top ten take about 2.6%. This clone was seen more than once but under ten times. Its antigen is unknown. This CDR3 spans 13 amino acids. Germline CDR1 is LNHDA and CDR2 is SQIVND (reference sequence). The ends were cut back, 2 bases at V and 5 bases at J, with 7 bases in the middle. The sample's treatment: oral pan-JAK inhibitor, 5-10 mg twice daily.

The chain has TRBV19 and TRBJ1-5; D possibly corresponds to TRBD1 (5 bases). This clonotype was sampled from a human donor with alopecia areata. The sequencing used CD4+ T cells sorted from blood, collected at approximately week 36, from a patient treated with tofacitinib. CDR3 region: CASSILRDQPQHF. CDR3 nucleotide sequence: TGTGCCAGTAGTATACTCAGGGATCAGCCCCAGCATTTT.